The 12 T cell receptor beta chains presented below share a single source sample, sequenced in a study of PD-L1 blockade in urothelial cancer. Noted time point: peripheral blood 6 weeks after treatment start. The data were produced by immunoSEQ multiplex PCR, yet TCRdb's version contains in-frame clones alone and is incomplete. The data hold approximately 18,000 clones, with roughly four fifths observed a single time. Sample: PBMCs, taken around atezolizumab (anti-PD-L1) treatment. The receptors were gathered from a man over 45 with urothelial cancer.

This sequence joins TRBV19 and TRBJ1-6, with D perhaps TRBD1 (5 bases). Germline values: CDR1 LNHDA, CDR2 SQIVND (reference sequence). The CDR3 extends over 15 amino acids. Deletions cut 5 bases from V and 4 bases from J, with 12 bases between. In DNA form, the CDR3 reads TGTGCCAGTAGTCCGAAGACAGCATATAATTCACCCCTCCACTTT. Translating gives CASSPKTAYNSPLHF. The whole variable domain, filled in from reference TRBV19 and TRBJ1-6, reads DGGITQSPKYLFRKEGQNVTLSCEQNLNHDAMYWYRQDPGQGLRLIYYSQIVNDFQKGDIAEGYSVSREKKESFPLTVTSAQKNPTAFYLCASSPKTAYNSPLHFGNGTRLTVT.

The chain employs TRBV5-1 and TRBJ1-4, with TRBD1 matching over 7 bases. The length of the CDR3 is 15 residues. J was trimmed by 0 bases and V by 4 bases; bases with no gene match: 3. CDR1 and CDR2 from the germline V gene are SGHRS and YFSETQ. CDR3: CASSTTGATNEKLFF. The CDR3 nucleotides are TGCGCCAGCAGCACTACAGGGGCAACTAATGAAAAACTGTTTTTT.

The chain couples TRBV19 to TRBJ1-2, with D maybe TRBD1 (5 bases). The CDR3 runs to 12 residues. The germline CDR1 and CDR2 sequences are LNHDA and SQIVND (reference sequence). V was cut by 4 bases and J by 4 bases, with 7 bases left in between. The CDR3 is CASSTRVYGYTF. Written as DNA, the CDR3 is TGTGCCAGTAGTACCAGGGTCTATGGCTACACCTTC.

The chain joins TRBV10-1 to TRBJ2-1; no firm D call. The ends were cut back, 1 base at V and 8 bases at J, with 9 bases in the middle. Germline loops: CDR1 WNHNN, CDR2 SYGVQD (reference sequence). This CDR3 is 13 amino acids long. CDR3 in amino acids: CASSEFSIDEQFF. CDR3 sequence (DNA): TGCGCCAGCAGTGAGTTTAGCATCGATGAGCAGTTCTTC.

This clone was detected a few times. CDR3 amino acids: CSVEGLAGGINEQFF. The CDR3 coding sequence is TGCAGCGTTGAAGGCCTAGCGGGGGGCATCAATGAGCAGTTCTTC. This chain uses TRBV29-1 with TRBJ2-1; 11 nucleotides agree with TRBD2. V was pared by 1 base and J by 6 bases, with 5 bases of the junction left unmatched. CDR1 is SQVTM, CDR2 ANQGSEA, per germline. The length of the CDR3 is 15 residues.

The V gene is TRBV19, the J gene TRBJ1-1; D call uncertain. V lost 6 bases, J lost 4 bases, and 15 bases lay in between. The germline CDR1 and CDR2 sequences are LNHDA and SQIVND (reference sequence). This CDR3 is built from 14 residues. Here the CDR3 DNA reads TGTGCCAGTAGGGCATCGGCCAGGCCCACTGAAGCTTTCTTT. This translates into CASRASARPTEAFF.

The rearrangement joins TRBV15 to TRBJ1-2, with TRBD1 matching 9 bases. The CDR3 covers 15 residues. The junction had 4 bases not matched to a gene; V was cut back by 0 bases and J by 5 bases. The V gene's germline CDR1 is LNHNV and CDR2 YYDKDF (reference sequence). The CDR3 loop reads CATSRDTGGRYGYTF. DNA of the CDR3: TGTGCCACCAGCAGAGATACAGGGGGCCGGTATGGCTACACCTTC.

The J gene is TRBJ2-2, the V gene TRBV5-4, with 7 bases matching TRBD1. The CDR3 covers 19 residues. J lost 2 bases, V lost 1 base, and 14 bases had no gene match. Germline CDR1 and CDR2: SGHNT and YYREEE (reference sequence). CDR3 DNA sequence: TGTGCCAGCAGCTTGCTGCTAGGGCGACAGGGCTCCAACACCGGGGAGCTGTTTTTT. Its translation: CASSLLLGRQGSNTGELFF.

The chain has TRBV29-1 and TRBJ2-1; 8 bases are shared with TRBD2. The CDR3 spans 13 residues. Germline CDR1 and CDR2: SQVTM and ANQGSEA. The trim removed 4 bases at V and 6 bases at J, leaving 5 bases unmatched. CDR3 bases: TGCAGCGTTGCGGGGGGGATTAGCAATGAGCAGTTCTTC. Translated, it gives CSVAGGISNEQFF.

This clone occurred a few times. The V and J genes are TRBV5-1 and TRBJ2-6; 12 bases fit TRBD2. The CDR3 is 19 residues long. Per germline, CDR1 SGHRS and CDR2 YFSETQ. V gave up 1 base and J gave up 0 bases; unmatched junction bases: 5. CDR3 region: CASSLLTSGGVSGANVLTF. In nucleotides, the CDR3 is TGCGCCAGCAGCTTGTTGACTAGCGGGGGTGTCTCTGGGGCCAACGTCCTGACTTTC.

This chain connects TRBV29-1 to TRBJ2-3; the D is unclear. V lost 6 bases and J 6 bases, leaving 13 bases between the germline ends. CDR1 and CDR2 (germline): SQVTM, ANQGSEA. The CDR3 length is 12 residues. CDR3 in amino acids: CSVEEAWDTQYF. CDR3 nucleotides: TGCAGCGTCGAGGAAGCGTGGGATACGCAGTATTTT.

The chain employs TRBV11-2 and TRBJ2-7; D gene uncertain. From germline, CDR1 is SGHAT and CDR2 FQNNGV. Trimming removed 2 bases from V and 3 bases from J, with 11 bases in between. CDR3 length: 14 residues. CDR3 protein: CASSLQPSHYEQYV. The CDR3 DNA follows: TGTGCCAGCAGCTTACAACCCAGCCACTACGAGCAGTACGTC.